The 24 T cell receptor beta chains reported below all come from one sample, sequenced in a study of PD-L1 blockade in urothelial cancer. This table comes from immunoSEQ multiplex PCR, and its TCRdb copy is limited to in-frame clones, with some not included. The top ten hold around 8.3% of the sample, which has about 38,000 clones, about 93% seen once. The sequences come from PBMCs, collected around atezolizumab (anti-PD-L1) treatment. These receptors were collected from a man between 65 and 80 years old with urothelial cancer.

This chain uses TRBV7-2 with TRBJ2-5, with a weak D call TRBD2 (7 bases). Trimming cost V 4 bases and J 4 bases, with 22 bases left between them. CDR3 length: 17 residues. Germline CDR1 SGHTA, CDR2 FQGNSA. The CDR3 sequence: CASSSRGGGRARETQYF. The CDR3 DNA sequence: TGTGCCAGCAGCTCCCGAGGGGGGGGGCGAGCGCGAGAGACCCAGTACTTC.

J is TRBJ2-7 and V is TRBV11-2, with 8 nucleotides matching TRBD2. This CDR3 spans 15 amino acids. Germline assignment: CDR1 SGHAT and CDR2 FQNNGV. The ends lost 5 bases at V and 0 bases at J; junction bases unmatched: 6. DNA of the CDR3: TGTGCCAGCAGCCCACAGACTAGCGCCTCCTACGAGCAGTACTTC. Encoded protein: CASSPQTSASYEQYF.

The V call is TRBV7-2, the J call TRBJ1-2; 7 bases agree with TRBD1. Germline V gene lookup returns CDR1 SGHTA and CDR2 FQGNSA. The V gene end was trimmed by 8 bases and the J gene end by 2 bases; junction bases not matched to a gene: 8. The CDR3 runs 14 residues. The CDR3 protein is CASGLDRVNYGYTF. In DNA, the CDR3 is TGTGCCAGCGGTCTCGACAGGGTAAACTATGGCTACACCTTC.

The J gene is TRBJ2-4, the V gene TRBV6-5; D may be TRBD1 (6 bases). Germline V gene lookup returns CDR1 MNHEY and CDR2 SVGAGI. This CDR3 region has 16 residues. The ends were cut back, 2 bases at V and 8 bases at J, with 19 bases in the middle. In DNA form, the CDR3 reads TGTGCCAGCAGTTACGGTCGACAGGCATCTCTCCACATTCAGTACTTC. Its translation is CASSYGRQASLHIQYF.

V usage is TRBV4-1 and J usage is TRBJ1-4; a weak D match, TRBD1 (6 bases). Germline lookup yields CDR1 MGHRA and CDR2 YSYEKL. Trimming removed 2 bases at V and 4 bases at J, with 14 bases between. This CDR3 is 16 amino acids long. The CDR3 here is CASSQRGQTVNEKLFF. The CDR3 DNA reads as TGCGCCAGCAGCCAAAGAGGACAGACTGTTAATGAAAAACTGTTTTTT.

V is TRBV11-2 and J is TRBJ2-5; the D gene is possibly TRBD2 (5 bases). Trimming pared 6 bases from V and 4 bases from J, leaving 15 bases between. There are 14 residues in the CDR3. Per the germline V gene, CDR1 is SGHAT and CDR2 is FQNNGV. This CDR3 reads CASSSGGSRETQYF. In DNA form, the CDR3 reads TGTGCCAGCAGTTCCGGCGGGTCACGAGAGACCCAGTACTTC.

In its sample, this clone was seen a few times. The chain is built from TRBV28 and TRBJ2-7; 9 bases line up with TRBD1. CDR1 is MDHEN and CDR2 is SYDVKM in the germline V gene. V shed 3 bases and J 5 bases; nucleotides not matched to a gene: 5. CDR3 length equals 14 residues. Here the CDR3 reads CASSFRTGVHEQYF. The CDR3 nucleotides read TGTGCCAGCAGTTTCCGGACAGGGGTACACGAGCAGTACTTC.

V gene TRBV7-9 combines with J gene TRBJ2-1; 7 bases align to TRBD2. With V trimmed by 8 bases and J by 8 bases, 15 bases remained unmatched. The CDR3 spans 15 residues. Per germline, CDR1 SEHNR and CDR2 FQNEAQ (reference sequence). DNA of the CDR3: TGTGCCAGCTCCATTTTGGGGGAGGGCCGCCATGAGCAGTTCTTC. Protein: CASSILGEGRHEQFF.

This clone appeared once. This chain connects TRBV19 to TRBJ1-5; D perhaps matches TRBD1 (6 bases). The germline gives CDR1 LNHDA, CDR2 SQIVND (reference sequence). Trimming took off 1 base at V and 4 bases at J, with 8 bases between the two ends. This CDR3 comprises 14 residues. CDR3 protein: CASSIGQGNQPQHF. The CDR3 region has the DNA TGTGCCAGTAGTATAGGGCAGGGGAATCAGCCCCAGCATTTT.

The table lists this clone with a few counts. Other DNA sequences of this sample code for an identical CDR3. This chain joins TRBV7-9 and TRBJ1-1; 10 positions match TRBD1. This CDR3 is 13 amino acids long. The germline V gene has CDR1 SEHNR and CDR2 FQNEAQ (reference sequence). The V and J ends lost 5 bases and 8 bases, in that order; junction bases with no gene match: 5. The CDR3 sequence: CASSPGQGTEAFF. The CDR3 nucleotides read TGTGCCAGCAGCCCGGGACAGGGGACGGAAGCTTTCTTT.

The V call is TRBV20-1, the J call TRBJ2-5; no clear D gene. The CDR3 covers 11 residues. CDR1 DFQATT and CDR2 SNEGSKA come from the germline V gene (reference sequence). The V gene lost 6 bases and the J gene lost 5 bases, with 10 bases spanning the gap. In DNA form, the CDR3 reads TGCAGTGCCCCCGAGTGGGAGACCCAGTACTTC. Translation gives CSAPEWETQYF.

The CDR3 region has the DNA TGCGCCAGCAGCACAGCGGGGGGGTCGACGGCTGAGCAGTTCTTC. Translating gives CASSTAGGSTAEQFF. This sequence joins TRBV5-1 and TRBJ2-1; 10 nucleotides align to TRBD2. CDR1 and CDR2 (germline): SGHRS, YFSETQ. CDR3 length: 15 residues. Germline trimming cut 4 bases from V and 9 bases from J; bases unmatched to any gene: 10.

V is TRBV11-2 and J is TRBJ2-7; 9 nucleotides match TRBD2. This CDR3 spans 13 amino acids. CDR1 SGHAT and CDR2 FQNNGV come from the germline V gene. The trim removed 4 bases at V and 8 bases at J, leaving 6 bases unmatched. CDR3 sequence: CASSSSGRRKQYF. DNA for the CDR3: TGTGCCAGCAGCTCGAGCGGGAGGCGAAAGCAGTACTTC.

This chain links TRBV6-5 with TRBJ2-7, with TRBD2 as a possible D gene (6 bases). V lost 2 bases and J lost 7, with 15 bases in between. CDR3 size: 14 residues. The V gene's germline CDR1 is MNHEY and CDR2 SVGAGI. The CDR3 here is CASSYRGTLKEQYF. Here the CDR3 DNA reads TGTGCCAGCAGTTACCGCGGGACTCTCAAAGAGCAGTACTTC.

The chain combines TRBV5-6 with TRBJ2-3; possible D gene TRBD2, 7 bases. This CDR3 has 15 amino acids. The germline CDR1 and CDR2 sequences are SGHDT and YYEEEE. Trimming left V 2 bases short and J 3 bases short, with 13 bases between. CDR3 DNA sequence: TGTGCCAGCAGCTTAGGGGGGGTAGGAACAGATACGCAGTATTTT. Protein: CASSLGGVGTDTQYF.

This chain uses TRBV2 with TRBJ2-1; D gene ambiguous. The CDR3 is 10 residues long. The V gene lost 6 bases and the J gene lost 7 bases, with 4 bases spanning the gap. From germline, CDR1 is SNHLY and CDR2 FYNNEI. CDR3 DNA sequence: TGTGCCAGCAGCGCGAATGAGCAGTTCTTC. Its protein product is CASSANEQFF.

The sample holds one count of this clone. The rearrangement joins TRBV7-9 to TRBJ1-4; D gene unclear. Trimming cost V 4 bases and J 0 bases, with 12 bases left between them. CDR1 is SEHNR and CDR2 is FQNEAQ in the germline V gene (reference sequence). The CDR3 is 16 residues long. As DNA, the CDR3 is TGTGCCAGCAGCTCTGAGCCCGGAGCAACTAATGAAAAACTGTTTTTT. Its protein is CASSSEPGATNEKLFF.

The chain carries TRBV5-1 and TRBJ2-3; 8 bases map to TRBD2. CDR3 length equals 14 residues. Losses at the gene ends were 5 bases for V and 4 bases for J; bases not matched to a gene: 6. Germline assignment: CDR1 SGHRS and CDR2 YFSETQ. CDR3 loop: CASSSGLDPDTQYF. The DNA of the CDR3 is TGCGCCAGCAGTTCGGGACTAGATCCAGATACGCAGTATTTT.

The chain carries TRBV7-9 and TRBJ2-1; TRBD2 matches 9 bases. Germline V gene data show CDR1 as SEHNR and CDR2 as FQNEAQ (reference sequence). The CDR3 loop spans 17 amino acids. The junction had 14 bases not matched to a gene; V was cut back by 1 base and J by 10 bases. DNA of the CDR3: TGTGCCAGCAGCTTAGGCGTGGGGCGGGAGGGGTTAAACGAGCAGTTCTTC. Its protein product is CASSLGVGREGLNEQFF.

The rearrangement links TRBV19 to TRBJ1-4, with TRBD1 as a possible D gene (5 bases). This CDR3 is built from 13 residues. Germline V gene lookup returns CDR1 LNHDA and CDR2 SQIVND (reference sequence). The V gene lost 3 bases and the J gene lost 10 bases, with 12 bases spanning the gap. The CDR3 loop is CASSIGGGLKLFF. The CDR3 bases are TGTGCCAGTAGTATCGGGGGGGGACTAAAACTGTTTTTT. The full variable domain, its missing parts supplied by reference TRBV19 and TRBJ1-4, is DGGITQSPKYLFRKEGQNVTLSCEQNLNHDAMYWYRQDPGQGLRLIYYSQIVNDFQKGDIAEGYSVSREKKESFPLTVTSAQKNPTAFYLCASSIGGGLKLFFGSGTQLSVL.

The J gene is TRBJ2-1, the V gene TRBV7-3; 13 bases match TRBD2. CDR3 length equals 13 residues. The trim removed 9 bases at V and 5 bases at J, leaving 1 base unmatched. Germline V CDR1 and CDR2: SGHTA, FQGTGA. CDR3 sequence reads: CASGTSGDNEQFF. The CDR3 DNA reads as TGTGCCAGTGGGACTAGCGGGGACAATGAGCAGTTCTTC.

CDR3 region: CASSRGSRGAEQFF. The CDR3 coding sequence is TGTGCCAGCAGCCGGGGGTCCCGGGGGGCTGAGCAGTTCTTC. This chain uses TRBV5-4 with TRBJ2-1; TRBD2 is a possible D gene (7 bases). The germline V and J ends were trimmed by 4 bases and 9 bases, with 17 bases remaining between them. Germline V gene data show CDR1 as SGHNT and CDR2 as YYREEE (reference sequence). The CDR3 extends over 14 amino acids.

CDR3 residues: CASSPEGRNQPQHF. In DNA form, the CDR3 reads TGCGCCAGCAGCCCAGAGGGGCGGAATCAGCCCCAGCATTTT. V usage is TRBV4-1 and J usage is TRBJ1-5, with D perhaps TRBD1 (5 bases). The CDR3 extends over 14 amino acids. V was pared by 4 bases and J by 4 bases, with 11 bases between. Germline V lookup: CDR1 MGHRA, CDR2 YSYEKL.

The DNA for the CDR3 is TGCGCCAGCAGCTTGAGGATCGGGTACGATGAGCAGTTCTTC. Translation gives CASSLRIGYDEQFF. The chain combines TRBV5-1 with TRBJ2-1; D is uncertain. The length of the CDR3 is 14 residues. Germline-derived CDR1 and CDR2 are SGHRS and YFSETQ. V dropped 1 base and J dropped 8 bases, with 13 bases sitting between them.